This section outlines one TCR beta chain sequence together with its context. Its antigen is as yet unknown. Sequenced by immunoSEQ multiplex PCR; TCRdb stores in-frame clones only, minus some. This sample has approximately 120,000 clones; about nine tenths occur once, and the top ten carry roughly 4.7%. This sample is part of a study of T cell responses to AZD1222 COVID-19 vaccine. Study results and caveats: White British ancestry dominated among donors, who included more females, and clonal diversity was possibly underestimated. Seropositive status at baseline applied to only five to seven AZD1222 recipients.

CDR1 and CDR2 (germline): SGHDT, YYEEEE. V lost 9 bases and J lost 8; bases outside the gene matches: 13. The CDR3 sequence is 14 residues long. The material was peripheral blood, obtained on day 0 of AZD1222 vaccination. The TCR was taken from an adult in good health. The V and J genes are TRBV5-6 and TRBJ2-5; 10 positions agree with TRBD2. CDR3 coding DNA: TGTGCCACGCATGGGGCTAGCGGGGGTGGAACCCAGTACTTC. The encoded protein is CATHGASGGGTQYF.